A selection of T cell receptor beta chains follows, all from one sample in a study of breast tumors, draining lymph nodes, adjacent tissues. TCRdb re-called the multiplex PCR reads through MiXCR, storing one row per CDR3 protein. The sample has roughly 49,000 distinct CDR3 sequences; around 45% are singletons. The sequencing sample was made of breast tumor tissue. These receptors all stem from a female donor with breast cancer. Some clones in this sample may be carry-over from other donors' samples. Each CDR3 is given with its conserved first and last residue. D genes are given only for firm matches. A clone size is listed for some rows: how often the clone was seen (once, few, many), or a class if it is expanded.

CDR3aa: CASSVDSEHTDTQYF
CDR3nt: TGTGCCAGCAGCGTAGATAGCGAGCACACAGATACGCAGTATTTT
v_gene: TRBV9
abundance: medium-sized
d_gene: NA
j_gene: TRBJ2-3

CDR3aa: CSARRQGAETQYF
CDR3nt: TGCAGTGCTAGACGGCAGGGGGCGGAGACCCAGTACTTC
v_gene: TRBV20-1
abundance: few
d_gene: TRBD1
j_gene: TRBJ2-5

CDR3aa: CASSHGGVYEQYF
CDR3nt: TGTGCCAGCAGTCACGGTGGGGTCTACGAGCAGTACTTC
v_gene: TRBV6-5
abundance: many
d_gene: NA
j_gene: TRBJ2-7

CDR3aa: CASSLGTGGNFLDRQSQHF
CDR3nt: TGTGCCAGCAGCTTAGGCACAGGGGGAAATTTTTTAGATCGTCAGTCCCAGCATTTT
v_gene: TRBV7-9
abundance: NA
d_gene: TRBD1
j_gene: TRBJ1-5

CDR3aa: CASSAVVNTGELFF
CDR3nt: TGTGCCAGCAGCGCGGTCGTGAACACCGGGGAGCTGTTTTTT
v_gene: TRBV7-2
abundance: many
d_gene: NA
j_gene: TRBJ2-2

CDR3aa: CASQGELFF
CDR3nt: TGTGCCTCCCAAGGAGAGCTGTTTTTT
v_gene: TRBV19
abundance: NA
d_gene: NA
j_gene: TRBJ2-2

CDR3aa: CASTNGYEQYF
CDR3nt: TGCGCCAGTACCAACGGATACGAGCAGTACTTC
v_gene: TRBV5-1
abundance: many
d_gene: NA
j_gene: TRBJ2-7

CDR3aa: CAREAARGYTF
CDR3nt: TGTGCTAGAGAGGCAGCGCGGGGCTACACCTTC
v_gene: TRBV6-1
abundance: NA
d_gene: NA
j_gene: TRBJ1-2

CDR3aa: CASSINPSGSSYEQYF
CDR3nt: TGTGCCAGTAGTATTAACCCTTCCGGCAGCTCCTACGAGCAGTACTTC
v_gene: TRBV19
abundance: many
d_gene: NA
j_gene: TRBJ2-7

CDR3aa: CSAQSADGYYETQYF
CDR3nt: TGCAGTGCCCAATCGGCGGACGGATACTACGAGACCCAGTACTTC
v_gene: TRBV20-1
abundance: once
d_gene: NA
j_gene: TRBJ2-5

CDR3aa: CASSQEGARDYNEQFF
CDR3nt: TGTGCCAGCAGCCAGGAAGGGGCGCGGGACTACAATGAGCAGTTCTTC
v_gene: TRBV14
abundance: many
d_gene: NA
j_gene: TRBJ2-1

CDR3aa: CSASSAGGPTYF
CDR3nt: TGCAGTGCTAGTTCCGCGGGAGGGCCTACGTACTTC
v_gene: TRBV20-1
abundance: few
d_gene: TRBD2
j_gene: TRBJ2-5

CDR3aa: CASSFGGFVKETQYF
CDR3nt: TGTGCCAGCAGCTTTGGGGGTTTCGTCAAAGAGACCCAGTACTTC
v_gene: TRBV5-4
abundance: NA
d_gene: NA
j_gene: TRBJ2-5

CDR3aa: CASSLGQGEKLFF
CDR3nt: TGTGCCAGCAGCTTGGGACAGGGTGAAAAACTGTTTTTT
v_gene: TRBV5-6
abundance: many
d_gene: TRBD1
j_gene: TRBJ1-4

CDR3aa: CASHTGGYNQPQHF
CDR3nt: TGTGCTAGTCACACGGGGGGCTATAATCAGCCCCAGCATTTT
v_gene: TRBV12-5
abundance: once
d_gene: NA
j_gene: TRBJ1-5

CDR3aa: CASSSGLAGETDTQYF
CDR3nt: TGTGCCAGCAGCAGCGGACTAGCGGGAGAGACAGATACGCAGTATTTT
v_gene: TRBV7-3
abundance: NA
d_gene: TRBD2
j_gene: TRBJ2-3

CDR3aa: CSARTNQGGFQANSPLHF
CDR3nt: TGCAGTGCTAGGACCAACCAAGGAGGGTTTCAGGCCAATTCACCCCTCCACTTT
v_gene: TRBV20-1
abundance: many
d_gene: NA
j_gene: TRBJ1-6

CDR3aa: CASSFKFGYTF
CDR3nt: TGTGCCAGCAGTTTTAAGTTCGGCTACACCTTC
v_gene: TRBV12-3/TRBV12-4
abundance: NA
d_gene: NA
j_gene: TRBJ1-2

CDR3aa: CASSWSQANEKLFF
CDR3nt: TGTGCCAGCAGCTGGAGCCAGGCTAATGAAAAACTGTTTTTT
v_gene: TRBV7-8
abundance: many
d_gene: NA
j_gene: TRBJ1-4

CDR3aa: CASSADSGTRETQYF
CDR3nt: TGTGCCAGCAGCGCGGATAGCGGGACCAGGGAGACCCAGTACTTC
v_gene: TRBV9
abundance: NA
d_gene: TRBD2
j_gene: TRBJ2-5

CDR3aa: CASSLGSFGGETQYF
CDR3nt: TGTGCCAGCAGCTTGGGATCCTTTGGAGGGGAGACCCAGTACTTC
v_gene: TRBV7-2
abundance: many
d_gene: NA
j_gene: TRBJ2-5

CDR3aa: CASSGSGIPSYEQYF
CDR3nt: TGTGCCAGCAGTGGTTCGGGCATCCCCTCCTACGAGCAGTACTTC
v_gene: TRBV2
abundance: many
d_gene: NA
j_gene: TRBJ2-7

CDR3aa: CSARVPDRNNEQYF
CDR3nt: TGCAGTGCTAGAGTACCGGACAGAAACAATGAGCAGTATTTT
v_gene: TRBV20-1
abundance: NA
d_gene: NA
j_gene: TRBJ2-3

CDR3aa: CASSEQRGPYEQYF
CDR3nt: TGTGCCAGCAGTGAACAGCGGGGGCCCTACGAGCAGTACTTC
v_gene: TRBV6-1
abundance: many
d_gene: TRBD2
j_gene: TRBJ2-7

CDR3aa: CASRPSGRETQYF
CDR3nt: TGCGCCAGCAGACCTAGCGGGCGAGAGACCCAGTACTTC
v_gene: TRBV10-2
abundance: NA
d_gene: TRBD2
j_gene: TRBJ2-5

CDR3aa: CATSDMDRDQPQHF
CDR3nt: TGTGCCACCAGTGACATGGACCGGGATCAGCCCCAGCATTTT
v_gene: TRBV24-1
abundance: many
d_gene: NA
j_gene: TRBJ1-5

CDR3aa: CASSSYGQTAGYTF
CDR3nt: TGCGCCAGCAGCTCTTACGGACAGACCGCTGGCTACACCTTC
v_gene: TRBV5-1
abundance: many
d_gene: NA
j_gene: TRBJ1-2